The entry that follows covers one T cell receptor beta chain sequence. The data stem from a study of T cell responses to AZD1222 COVID-19 vaccine. Repertoires were generated with immunoSEQ multiplex PCR, while TCRdb's copy carries only in-frame clones and drops some. Of about 100,000 clones in the sample, approximately 89% were seen once. CDR3 length equals 15 residues. Germline V lookup: CDR1 MDHEN, CDR2 SYDVKM. V lost 10 bases, J lost 5 bases, and 6 bases stayed unmatched. This receptor was obtained from an adult in good health. The sample consisted of peripheral blood, taken on day 0 of MenACWY control vaccination. The J gene is TRBJ2-1, the V gene TRBV28; 15 bases fit TRBD2. For the CDR3, the DNA is TGTGCCACCTGGACTAGCGGGAGGGAAAACAATGAGCAGTTCTTC. Its translation: CATWTSGRENNEQFF.